A single sample is the source of the 30 T cell receptor beta chains below, sequenced in a study of T cells in women clearing cervical HPV infection. The repertoire was sequenced with immunoSEQ multiplex PCR; TCRdb's copy has only in-frame clones and lacks some. The sample includes tens of thousands of clones. The sample consisted of blood buffy coat. The source of these receptors is a woman between 18 and 75 years old with a cervical HPV16 infection that either progressed to CIN3+ or cleared (not recorded which).

With regard to this clone: The CDR3 end lies 3 residues beyond the end of the read and is filled in from the germline J gene. The chain couples TRBV6-2 or TRBV6-3 to TRBJ1-4, with D maybe TRBD1 (6 bases). V gave up 8 bases and J gave up 8 bases, with 15 bases separating them. Per germline, CDR1 MNHEY and CDR2 SVGEGT. CDR3 length equals 13 residues. This CDR3 reads CASRGGAWEKLFF. The covered CDR3 bases are TGTGCCAGCCGAGGGGGGGCGTGGGAAAAA.

Details on this clone: Read data end 3 residues before the CDR3 end; the end is taken from the germline J gene. The J gene is TRBJ2-1, the V gene TRBV18, with D unresolved. This CDR3 is built from 14 residues. V was pared by 1 base and J by 5 bases, with 9 bases between. Per the germline V gene, CDR1 is KGHSH and CDR2 is LQKENI. The CDR3 is CASSPLQHDNEQFF. Incomplete CDR3 DNA: TGTGCCAGCTCACCACTTCAACACGACAATGAG.

A word on this clone: The CDR3 extends 3 residues past the end of the read, so its final part is completed from the germline J gene. This specimen includes other DNA sequences encoding the same CDR3. The chain carries TRBV7-6 and TRBJ2-1; possible D gene TRBD2, 6 bases. Trimming removed 6 bases at V and 8 bases at J, with 11 bases between. In germline, CDR1 is SGHVS, CDR2 FNYEAQ. This CDR3 is built from 12 residues. The CDR3 DNA, read in part, is TGTGCCAGCAGTCTAGGAGGGGATGAG. It codes for CASSLGGDE. The whole CDR3 reads CASSLGGDEQFF. The entire variable domain, with the rest obtained from reference TRBV7-6 and TRBJ2-1, is as follows: GAGVSQSPRYKVTKRGQDVALRCDPISGHVSLYWYRQALGQGPEFLTYFNYEAQQDKSGLPNDRFSAERPEGSISTLTIQRTEQRDSAMYRCASSLGGDEQFFGPGTRLTVL.

Regarding this clone: The CDR3 is cut off 3 residues early in the read; its end comes from the germline J gene. The chain employs TRBV7-2 and TRBJ1-2, with 8 bases fitting TRBD1. The CDR3 extends over 15 amino acids. CDR1 is SGHTA, CDR2 FQGNSA, per germline. Here the CDR3 reads CASSSAGGALGGYTF. The covered CDR3 bases are TGTGCCAGCAGCTCCGCAGGGGGCGCGTTAGGGGGC.

With respect to this clone: The CDR3 end is not reached by the read, which stops 3 residues before it; the germline J gene fills it in. V gene TRBV24-1 combines with J gene TRBJ2-5; 8 bases are a match to TRBD2. V gave up 8 bases and J gave up 5 bases; unmatched junction bases: 18. Germline assignment: CDR1 KGHDR and CDR2 SFDVKD. This CDR3 has 17 amino acids. The DNA read from the CDR3 is TGTGCCACCAAGTGCGTCCGGGGGGGCCAAATCATGGAGACC. It codes for CATKCVRGGQIMET. In full, the CDR3 reads CATKCVRGGQIMETQYF.

A word on this clone: Read coverage stops 3 residues before the CDR3 terminus; the germline J gene supplies the remainder. The V gene is TRBV5-6, the J gene TRBJ2-1, with D possibly being TRBD1 (5 bases). The germline gives CDR1 SGHDT, CDR2 YYEEEE. CDR3 length: 14 residues. Trimming pared 4 bases from V and 2 bases from J, leaving 10 bases between. CDR3 loop: CASSRGRTYNEQFF. CDR3 DNA (partial): TGTGCCAGCAGCAGGGGCCGAACCTACAATGAG.

About this clone: The CDR3 extends 3 residues past the end of the read, so its final part is completed from the germline J gene. The V call is TRBV6-4, the J call TRBJ2-3; possibly TRBD1 for D (5 bases). The CDR3 extends over 16 amino acids. Germline CDR1 is MRHNA and CDR2 is SNTAGT. The V and J ends lost 3 bases and 0 bases respectively, with 13 bases between them. The covered CDR3 bases are TGTGCCAGCAGTGAGCAGGGAAAAACTAGCACAGATACG. This gives the protein CASSEQGKTSTDT. The CDR3 in its entirety is CASSEQGKTSTDTQYF.

A word on this clone: The read is 3 residues too short to cover the CDR3 end, so that end is filled in from the germline J gene. The chain couples TRBV7-7 to TRBJ1-1; TRBD1 is a possible D gene (5 bases). Germline values: CDR1 SSHAT, CDR2 FNYEAQ (reference sequence). The CDR3 loop spans 14 amino acids. Trimming shortened V by 7 bases and J by 5 bases, and 17 bases separated the two germline ends. CDR3: CASTPGGGRTEAFF. The DNA read from the CDR3 is TGTGCCAGCACCCCTGGCGGGGGGAGGACTGAA.

Incomplete CDR3 DNA: TGTGCCTGGAGTTTAAACTCTGGAAACACC. Translating gives CAWSLNSGNT. The whole CDR3 reads CAWSLNSGNTIYF. V usage is TRBV30 and J usage is TRBJ1-3; no firm D call. The CDR3 extends 3 residues past the end of the read, so its final part is completed from the germline J gene. The CDR3 consists of 13 residues. From germline, CDR1 is GTSNPN and CDR2 SVGIG (reference sequence). Trimming pared 2 bases from V and 0 bases from J, leaving 5 bases between.

Worth noting for this clone: The read is 3 residues too short to cover the CDR3 end, so that end is filled in from the germline J gene. The chain carries TRBV4-1 and TRBJ1-1, with D possibly being TRBD1 (5 bases). Germline V CDR1 and CDR2: MGHRA, YSYEKL. The CDR3 consists of 14 residues. V was pared by 4 bases and J by 0 bases, with 9 bases between. CDR3 in amino acids: CASSLETVNTEAFF. CDR3 DNA, as far as it was read: TGCGCCAGCAGCCTGGAGACAGTGAACACTGAA.

For this clone: The CDR3 end is not reached by the read, which stops 3 residues before it; the germline J gene fills it in. The rearrangement uses TRBV30 and TRBJ2-7; D is perhaps TRBD2 (5 bases). The CDR3 is made up of 11 amino acids. Trimming took off 4 bases at V and 2 bases at J, with 6 bases between the two ends. CDR1 and CDR2 from the germline V gene are GTSNPN and SVGIG (reference sequence). The CDR3: CAWTGTYEQYF. The sequenced CDR3 bases are TGTGCCTGGACGGGGACCTACGAG.

Details on this clone: The CDR3 end lies 3 residues beyond the end of the read and is filled in from the germline J gene. The chain joins TRBV2 to TRBJ2-7; tentative D call: TRBD2 (5 bases). Germline CDR1 SNHLY, CDR2 FYNNEI. This CDR3 has 13 amino acids. Trimming pared 7 bases from V and 2 bases from J, leaving 12 bases between. The DNA read from the CDR3 is TGTGCCAGCAAGGACTCTCTCACCTACGAG. The encoded protein is CASKDSLTYE. The whole CDR3 sequence reads CASKDSLTYEQYF.

In the case of this clone: The missing CDR3 end, 3 residues past where the read stops, is filled in from the germline J gene. This chain connects TRBV6-1 to TRBJ2-5; 7 bases map to TRBD1. The germline V gene encodes CDR1 MNHNS and CDR2 SASEGT. CDR3 length: 15 amino acids. V shed 0 bases and J 1 base; nucleotides not matched to a gene: 2. Incomplete CDR3 DNA: TGTGCCAGCAGTGAAGCGCCAGGGGGCCAAGAGACC. It specifies CASSEAPGGQET. The complete CDR3 sequence is CASSEAPGGQETQYF.

As for this clone: The read ends 3 residues shy of where the CDR3 ends; the end is completed using the germline J gene. The J gene is TRBJ1-1, the V gene TRBV5-5, with TRBD1 matching over 8 bases. This CDR3 is built from 11 residues. CDR1 SGHKS and CDR2 YYEKEE come from the germline V gene (reference sequence). CDR3 sequence: CASSQGQEAFF. CDR3 bases read: TGTGCCAGCAGCCAGGGACAGGAG.

Concerning this clone: The DNA ends 3 residues before the CDR3 does, and the rest of the CDR3 is filled in from the germline J gene. The rearrangement uses TRBV20-1 and TRBJ2-5; 11 nucleotides align to TRBD1. CDR3 length equals 17 residues. Germline loops: CDR1 DFQATT, CDR2 SNEGSKA (reference sequence). V dropped 5 bases and J dropped 2; count of bases not matched to a gene: 13. CDR3 bases read: TGCAGTGCTCCAGGAACCGGGACAGGGGGGGGACAAGAGACC. It is translated as CSAPGTGTGGGQET. The complete CDR3 protein is CSAPGTGTGGGQETQYF.

The CDR3 sequence: CSVEGQQAQKGYTF. Incomplete CDR3 DNA: TGCAGCGTTGAGGGTCAACAGGCGCAAAAGGGC. This chain connects TRBV29-1 to TRBJ1-2; D is possibly TRBD1 (5 bases). The CDR3 end is not reached by the read, which stops 3 residues before it; the germline J gene fills it in. The CDR3 runs 14 residues. The germline CDR1 and CDR2 sequences are SQVTM and ANQGSEA.

Note on this clone: The observed sequence ends 3 residues before the CDR3 terminus, with the missing tail filled in from the germline J gene. The chain carries TRBV27 and TRBJ1-5; 8 bases are a match to TRBD1. The J segment lost 3 bases and the V segment lost 2 bases, leaving 3 bases of the junction unmatched. Germline V gene sequence: CDR1 MNHEY, CDR2 SMNVEV (reference sequence). The CDR3 covers 15 residues. The CDR3 sequence is CASSLQTGVNQPQHF. The DNA read from the CDR3 is TGTGCCAGCAGTTTACAGACAGGGGTCAATCAGCCC.

In the case of this clone: The read finishes 3 residues shy of the CDR3 end, and the germline J gene is used to complete it. The chain uses TRBV5-1 and TRBJ2-5; D not resolved. This CDR3 is 16 amino acids long. The V end lost 0 bases, the J end lost 2 bases, and 14 bases lay between the germline ends. Germline CDR1 is SGHRS and CDR2 is YFSETQ. This CDR3 is CASSLAGLSQQETQYF. The DNA read from the CDR3 is TGCGCCAGCAGCTTGGCTGGTCTGAGCCAACAAGAGACC.

Comment on this clone: The missing CDR3 end, 3 residues past where the read stops, is filled in from the germline J gene. The chain uses TRBV18 and TRBJ2-4; 10 nucleotides align to TRBD1. This CDR3 has 19 residues. Trimming took 0 bases from V and 0 from J; bases not matched to a gene: 8. Germline assignment: CDR1 KGHSH and CDR2 LQKENI. CDR3 DNA (partial): TGTGCCAGCTCACCACCTGGGACAGGGGTCGCCTTAGCCAAAAACATT. It encodes CASSPPGTGVALAKNI. The CDR3, in full, reads CASSPPGTGVALAKNIQYF.

On this clone itself: The sequenced fragment ends 3 residues before the CDR3 boundary, so the rest is inferred from the germline J gene. The chain links TRBV2 to TRBJ1-5; a weak D match, TRBD1 (5 bases). The germline V gene has CDR1 SNHLY and CDR2 FYNNEI. V lost 4 bases, J lost 5 bases, and 15 bases lay in between. The length of the CDR3 is 15 residues. The CDR3 bases that were read are TGTGCCAGCAGTGGAGGACGGGGGAGGTATCAGCCC. Encoded protein: CASSGGRGRYQP. The CDR3 as a whole reads CASSGGRGRYQPQHF. The full variable domain, rest sourced from reference TRBV2 and TRBJ1-5, is EPEVTQTPSHQVTQMGQEVILRCVPISNHLYFYWYRQILGQKVEFLVSFYNNEISEKSEIFDDQFSVERPDGSNFTLKIRSTKLEDSAMYFCASSGGRGRYQPQHFGDGTRLSIL.

Points on this clone: Read data end 3 residues before the CDR3 end; the end is taken from the germline J gene. The genes are TRBV10-3 and TRBJ2-1, with a weak D call TRBD2 (5 bases). The CDR3 loop spans 13 amino acids. Trimming took off 4 bases at V and 5 bases at J, with 9 bases between the two ends. Germline V gene data show CDR1 as ENHRY and CDR2 as SYGVKD. The CDR3 bases that were read are TGTGCCATCAGTGTAGGGCGGGACAATGAG. Its protein product is CAISVGRDNE. The full CDR3 sequence reads CAISVGRDNEQFF.

Worth noting for this clone: The read ends 3 residues before the CDR3 terminus; that terminus is restored from the germline J gene. The chain uses TRBV10-3 and TRBJ1-6; a possible D gene is TRBD1 (5 bases). V was pared by 4 bases and J by 8 bases, with 12 bases between. CDR3 length: 14 amino acids. CDR1 is ENHRY and CDR2 is SYGVKD in the germline V gene. The DNA read from the CDR3 is TGTGCCATCAGTGGGGAGGGGTCGGATTCACCC. It codes for CAISGEGSDSP. The full-length CDR3 reads as CAISGEGSDSPLHF.

Comment on this clone: Read data end 3 residues before the CDR3 end; the end is taken from the germline J gene. This sequence joins TRBV7-3 and TRBJ2-7; tentatively, D is TRBD1 (6 bases). This CDR3 region has 14 residues. Trimming left V 5 bases short and J 3 bases short, with 14 bases between. Germline V gene data show CDR1 as SGHTA and CDR2 as FQGTGA. The sequenced CDR3 bases are TGTGCCAGCAGCCTAGGGCAGGGGCACTACGAG. It specifies CASSLGQGHYE. The complete CDR3 protein is CASSLGQGHYEQYF.

Worth noting for this clone: Coverage ceases 3 residues before the CDR3 finishes, and the germline J gene fills in the end. The chain couples TRBV12-3 or TRBV12-4 to TRBJ1-5; D possibly corresponds to TRBD1 (5 bases). V was cut by 3 bases and J by 6 bases, with 12 bases left in between. This CDR3 contains 14 residues. CDR3 DNA, as far as it was read: TGTGCCAGCAGTTTCTCGGGGGGTGGTCAGCCC. Protein: CASSFSGGGQP. The entire CDR3 reads CASSFSGGGQPQHF.

In the case of this clone: The CDR3 extends 3 residues past the end of the read, so its final part is completed from the germline J gene. V gene TRBV2 combines with J gene TRBJ1-1; D ambiguous. The CDR3 length is 14 residues. CDR1 and CDR2 (germline): SNHLY, FYNNEI. The V gene lost 4 bases and the J gene lost 5 bases, with 14 bases spanning the gap. The CDR3 sequence is CASSGSLQKTEAFF. The covered CDR3 bases are TGTGCCAGCAGTGGGTCCCTGCAGAAGACTGAA.

In the case of this clone: The missing CDR3 end, 3 residues past where the read stops, is filled in from the germline J gene. The chain carries TRBV2 and TRBJ2-7; no clear D. V was shortened by 4 bases and J by 4 bases, with 2 bases between the two germline ends. Germline-derived CDR1 and CDR2 are SNHLY and FYNNEI. CDR3 size: 10 residues. Incomplete CDR3 DNA: TGTGCCAGCAGTGTATACGAG. Residues: CASSVYE. The whole CDR3 protein is CASSVYEQYF.

Points on this clone: From the germline J gene comes the end of the CDR3, since the read stops 3 residues before it. The chain combines TRBV2 with TRBJ2-5, with TRBD2 matching over 16 bases. Germline V gene lookup returns CDR1 SNHLY and CDR2 FYNNEI. Losses at the gene ends were 6 bases for V and 2 bases for J; bases not matched to a gene: 9. The CDR3 contains 18 residues. The part of the CDR3 DNA that was read is TGTGCCAGCAGCCCCGGGACTAGCGGGGGGGCCGGTCAAGAGACC. This codes for CASSPGTSGGAGQET. The entire CDR3 protein reads CASSPGTSGGAGQETQYF.

Concerning this clone itself: The read terminates 3 residues before the CDR3 end, so the remaining end is supplied by the germline J gene. The chain joins TRBV5-1 to TRBJ1-6; D remains ambiguous. This CDR3 contains 14 residues. V was shortened by 4 bases and J by 9 bases, with 14 bases between the two germline ends. Germline V gene data show CDR1 as SGHRS and CDR2 as YFSETQ. The CDR3 sequence: CASSEGTEGSPLHF. The CDR3 bases that were read are TGCGCCAGCAGCGAGGGCACAGAAGGTTCACCC.

CDR3 loop: CASSLPGTVYGYTF. The CDR3 bases that were read are TGTGCCAGCAGCTTACCCGGGACAGTCTATGGC. The chain recombines TRBV7-2 with TRBJ1-2; 7 positions agree with TRBD1. The CDR3 end is not reached by the read, which stops 3 residues before it; the germline J gene fills it in. With 2 bases clipped from V and 4 bases from J, the junction kept 4 bases outside the gene matches. The CDR3 loop spans 14 amino acids. CDR1 and CDR2 (germline): SGHTA, FQGNSA.

Note on this clone: The missing CDR3 end, 3 residues past where the read stops, is filled in from the germline J gene. The gene calls are TRBV20-1 and TRBJ1-2, with D possibly being TRBD1 (6 bases). The CDR3 runs to 14 residues. Per germline, CDR1 DFQATT and CDR2 SNEGSKA (reference sequence). CDR3 region: CSARERGQPLGYTF. The CDR3 bases that were read are TGCAGTGCTAGAGAACGAGGACAGCCTTTGGGC.